The 19 T cell receptor beta chains below were found in one sample sequenced in a study of T cells in Graves' hyperthyroidism and ophthalmopathy. Amplified TCR beta CDR3 regions derived from RNA transcripts. The TCR CDR3 was amplified in a first-round RT-PCR using the HTBI primer set. MiXCR, applied by TCRdb to the multiplex PCR reads, yields one record per CDR3 protein. Among 500,000 to 750,000 distinct CDR3 sequences, roughly 46% were seen once, and the ten largest hold about 8.3%. Sequenced sample: peripheral blood or thyroid tissue (not recorded which). Every receptor here comes from a woman aged 18-30 years with Graves' hyperthyroidism.

V and J are TRBV29-1 and TRBJ1-1, with D perhaps TRBD1 (5 bases). Trimming pared 4 bases from V and 4 bases from J, leaving 13 bases between. The CDR3 runs 13 residues. CDR1 is SQVTM and CDR2 is ANQGSEA in the germline V gene. CDR3 protein: CSVVAQGFTEAFF. In DNA, the CDR3 is TGCAGCGTTGTTGCCCAGGGTTTCACTGAAGCTTTCTTT.

To note about this clonotype: The CDR3 end shows no conserved phenylalanine or tryptophan, and so a read error is likely. The chain uses TRBV19 and TRBJ2-3; D is ambiguous. The CDR3 has 12 residues. V was cut by 5 bases and J by 1 base, with 4 bases left in between. Germline CDR1 is LNHDA and CDR2 is SQIVND (reference sequence). The CDR3 DNA is TGTGCCAGTAGTCCCGGCACAGATACGCAGTATCTT. It codes for CASSPGTDTQYL.

Of note for this clonotype: The junction departs from the called germline gene at one end, perhaps through a read error. This chain joins TRBV30 and TRBJ1-2; D is undetermined. The CDR3 totals 10 residues. Germline CDR1 is GTSNPN and CDR2 is SVGIG (reference sequence). CDR3 sequence (DNA): TGTGCCTGGAGTTCGCGGGAGGCCGTCTTC. It encodes CAWSSREAVF.

This chain joins TRBV7-8 and TRBJ2-5, with D perhaps being TRBD1 or TRBD2 (5 bases each). The CDR3 length is 14 residues. V gave up 4 bases and J gave up 3 bases, with 12 bases separating them. CDR1 SGHVS and CDR2 FQNEAQ come from the germline V gene. The CDR3 loop reads CASSSRDRKETQYF. The CDR3 nucleotides read TGTGCCAGCAGCTCACGGGACCGAAAAGAGACCCAGTACTTC.

This clonotype was seen many times. The V gene is TRBV7-8, the J gene TRBJ1-5; tentatively, D is TRBD1 (5 bases). The V end lost 5 bases, the J end lost 6 bases, and 14 bases lay between the germline ends. Germline V lookup: CDR1 SGHVS, CDR2 FQNEAQ. CDR3 length equals 14 residues. The DNA of the CDR3 is TGTGCCAGCAGCGCGGCAGGGTGGGGTCAGCCCCAGCATTTT. Translated, it gives CASSAAGWGQPQHF.

The J gene is TRBJ2-7, the V gene TRBV15; D is uncertain. CDR3 length: 15 residues. Germline CDR1 and CDR2: LNHNV and YYDKDF (reference sequence). Trimming stripped 3 bases from V and 1 base from J, with 13 bases between. The CDR3 loop is CATSSPHAVSYEQYF. DNA for the CDR3: TGTGCCACCAGCAGCCCACACGCTGTTTCCTACGAGCAGTACTTC.

V usage is TRBV29-1 and J usage is TRBJ2-3, with TRBD2 matching 7 bases. V lost 6 bases and J lost 2; bases outside the gene matches: 2. Germline V gives CDR1 SQVTM, CDR2 ANQGSEA. The CDR3 length is 12 residues. CDR3 residues: CSVLADTDTQYF. CDR3 nucleotide sequence: TGCAGCGTCCTAGCGGACACAGATACGCAGTATTTT.

The chain has TRBV7-2 and TRBJ1-5, with D possibly matching TRBD1 (5 bases). The CDR3 runs to 15 residues. V lost 3 bases, J lost 5 bases, and 14 bases lay in between. Germline V gene data show CDR1 as SGHTA and CDR2 as FQGNSA. Written as DNA, the CDR3 is TGTGCCAGCAGCTTTTCGGGGCGGAGGGATCAGCCCCAGCATTTT. Its translation: CASSFSGRRDQPQHF.

This clonotype came up many times. Compared with germline, one end of the junction differs, possibly owing to a read error. This chain joins TRBV12-3 or TRBV12-4 and TRBJ2-7; D is possibly TRBD1 or TRBD2 (6 bases each). The CDR3 length is 14 residues. CDR3: CASSLGGGTYEQYF. CDR3 in DNA: TGTGCCAGCAGCTTAGGGGGAGGAACCTACGAGCAGTACTTC.

V is TRBV30 and J is TRBJ1-5, with D possibly being TRBD1 (6 bases). Trimming cost V 0 bases and J 4 bases, with 10 bases left between them. The CDR3 has 14 amino acids. Germline V lookup: CDR1 GTSNPN, CDR2 SVGIG (reference sequence). The CDR3 DNA sequence: TGTGCCTGGAGTGTAGGGGGGAGGAATCAGCCCCAGCATTTT. Translation gives CAWSVGGRNQPQHF.

There are many counts of this clonotype. J is TRBJ1-5 and V is TRBV12-5; D is perhaps TRBD1 (5 bases). Germline V gene sequence: CDR1 LGHNT, CDR2 FRNRAP. CDR3 size: 14 residues. V was shortened by 3 bases and J by 3 bases, with 9 bases between the two germline ends. The CDR3 loop reads CASGFAGINQPQHF. The CDR3 bases are TGTGCTAGTGGTTTTGCAGGGATCAATCAGCCCCAGCATTTT.

This sequence joins TRBV2 and TRBJ1-1; D not resolved. The V end lost 10 bases, the J end lost 3 bases, and 18 bases lay between the germline ends. From germline, CDR1 is SNHLY and CDR2 FYNNEI. The CDR3 extends over 14 amino acids. The CDR3 DNA reads as TGTGCCATCCCCAGACGGTCCTTGGACACTGAAGCTTTCTTT. It translates to CAIPRRSLDTEAFF.

This clonotype was counted at least ten times. V and J are TRBV5-6 and TRBJ2-5, with no clear D. CDR3 length: 12 amino acids. Trimming stripped 2 bases from V and 13 bases from J, with 15 bases between. Germline CDR1 reads SGHDT; CDR2 reads YYEEEE. This chain's CDR3 is CASSFRFSPGYF. The CDR3 coding sequence is TGTGCCAGCAGCTTTCGGTTTTCCCCCGGGTACTTC.

This clonotype was observed many times. V gene TRBV19 combines with J gene TRBJ2-2; maybe TRBD1 (6 bases). V gave up 3 bases and J gave up 5 bases, with 13 bases separating them. The CDR3 spans 15 residues. The V gene's germline CDR1 is LNHDA and CDR2 SQIVND (reference sequence). The CDR3 sequence is CASSIPRGRTGELFF. For the CDR3, the DNA is TGTGCCAGTAGTATCCCCAGGGGAAGGACCGGGGAGCTGTTTTTT.

The chain joins TRBV19 to TRBJ2-6; the match to TRBD1 covers 9 bases. The CDR3 totals 15 residues. Germline V gene sequence: CDR1 LNHDA, CDR2 SQIVND (reference sequence). V dropped 8 bases and J dropped 4; count of bases not matched to a gene: 6. Written as DNA, the CDR3 is TGTGCCAGTCAACAGGGGGCCACCGGGGCCAACGTCCTGACTTTC. Its protein is CASQQGATGANVLTF.

The chain employs TRBV24-1 and TRBJ2-2; TRBD2 might be the D (6 bases). Germline CDR1 KGHDR, CDR2 SFDVKD. The CDR3 runs to 17 residues. V lost 5 bases to trimming and J lost 1 base, with 16 bases between them. The CDR3 is CATSAIGLAQNTGELFF. The CDR3 DNA follows: TGTGCCACCAGTGCTATAGGCCTAGCGCAGAACACCGGGGAGCTGTTTTTT.

This clonotype was seen many times. The chain combines TRBV29-1 with TRBJ2-7; D tentatively reads TRBD1 or TRBD2 (7 bases each). CDR3 length equals 13 residues. The germline V gene encodes CDR1 SQVTM and CDR2 ANQGSEA. V lost 6 bases and J lost 0, with 12 bases in between. The CDR3, as DNA: TGCAGCGTGGGGGGGGACAGCTCCTACGAGCAGTACTTC. Protein sequence: CSVGGDSSYEQYF.

As to this clonotype: This may be a read error, as it is one base from a much larger clone. The chain has TRBV9 and TRBJ2-7, with D hard to call. This CDR3 has 16 amino acids. CDR1 and CDR2 (germline): SGDLS, YYNGEE. The DNA of the CDR3 is TGTGCCAGCAGCGTAGAGGTAGCATCCCTTTCCTACCAGCAGTACTTC. Amino acids: CASSVEVASLSYQQYF.

The chain has TRBV20-1 and TRBJ2-6; 7 bases map to TRBD1. CDR3 length: 14 residues. The germline CDR1 and CDR2 sequences are DFQATT and SNEGSKA (reference sequence). With V trimmed by 4 bases and J by 3 bases, 3 bases remained unmatched. The CDR3 bases are TGCAGTGCTACCGACAGGGTTGGGGCCAACGTCCTGACTTTC. This translates into CSATDRVGANVLTF.